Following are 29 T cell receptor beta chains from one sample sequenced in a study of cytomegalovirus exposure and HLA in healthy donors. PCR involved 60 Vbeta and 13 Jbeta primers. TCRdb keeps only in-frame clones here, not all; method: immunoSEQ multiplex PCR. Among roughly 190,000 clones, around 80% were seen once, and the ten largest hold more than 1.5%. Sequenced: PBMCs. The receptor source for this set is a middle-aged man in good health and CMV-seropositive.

The CDR3 sequence is CASSIGATGYEQYF. DNA for the CDR3: TGTGCCAGTAGTATAGGGGCGACAGGGTACGAGCAGTACTTC. The V and J genes are TRBV19 and TRBJ2-7; 7 bases line up with TRBD1. CDR3 length equals 14 residues. The germline gives CDR1 LNHDA, CDR2 SQIVND (reference sequence). J was trimmed by 4 bases and V by 1 base; bases with no gene match: 4.

The CDR3 coding sequence is TGTGCCAGCAGCTCAGGGATCCCCTCCTCCTACGAGCAGTACTTC. Translation gives CASSSGIPSSYEQYF. The chain links TRBV11-3 to TRBJ2-7, with a possible D match to TRBD1 (5 bases). V was cut by 4 bases and J by 0 bases, with 13 bases left in between. Germline V gene sequence: CDR1 SGHNT, CDR2 YENEEA. There are 15 residues in the CDR3.

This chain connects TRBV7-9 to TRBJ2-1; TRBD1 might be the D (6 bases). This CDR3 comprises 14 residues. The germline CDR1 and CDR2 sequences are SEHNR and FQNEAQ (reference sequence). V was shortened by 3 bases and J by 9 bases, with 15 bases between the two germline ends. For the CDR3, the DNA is TGTGCCAGCAGCTTGGCTACAGGGTACGGTGAGCAGTTCTTC. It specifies CASSLATGYGEQFF.

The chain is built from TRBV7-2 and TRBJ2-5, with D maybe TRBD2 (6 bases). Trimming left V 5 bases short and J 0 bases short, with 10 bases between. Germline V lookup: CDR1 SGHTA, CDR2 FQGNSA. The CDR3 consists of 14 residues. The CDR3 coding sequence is TGTGCCAGCAGCCCTGGGGGGTACCAAGAGACCCAGTACTTC. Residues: CASSPGGYQETQYF.

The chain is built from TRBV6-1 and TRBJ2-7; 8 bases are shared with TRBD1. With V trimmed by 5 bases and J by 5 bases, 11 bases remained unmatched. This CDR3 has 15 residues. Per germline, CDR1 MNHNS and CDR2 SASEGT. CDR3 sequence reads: CASSPTRDRTHEQYF. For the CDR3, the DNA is TGTGCCAGCAGTCCGACCCGGGACAGGACCCACGAGCAGTACTTC.

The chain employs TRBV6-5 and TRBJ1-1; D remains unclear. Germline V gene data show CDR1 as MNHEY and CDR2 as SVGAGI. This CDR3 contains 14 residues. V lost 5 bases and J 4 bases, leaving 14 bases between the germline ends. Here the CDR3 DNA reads TGTGCCAGCAGTGCTGACTACTTGGGCACTGAAGCTTTCTTT. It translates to CASSADYLGTEAFF.

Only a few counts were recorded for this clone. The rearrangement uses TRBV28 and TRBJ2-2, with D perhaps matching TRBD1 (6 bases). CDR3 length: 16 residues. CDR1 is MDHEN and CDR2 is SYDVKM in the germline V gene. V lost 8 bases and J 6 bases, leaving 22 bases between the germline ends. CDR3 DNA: TGTGCCAGCTCATTGGGGGCCCCTACAGTCGCCGGGGAGCTGTTTTTT. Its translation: CASSLGAPTVAGELFF.

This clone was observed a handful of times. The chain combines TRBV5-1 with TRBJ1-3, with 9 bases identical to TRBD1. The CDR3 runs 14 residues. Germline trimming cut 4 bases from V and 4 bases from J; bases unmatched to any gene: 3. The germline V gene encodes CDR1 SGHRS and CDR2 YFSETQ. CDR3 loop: CASSGQGSGNTIYF. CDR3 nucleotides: TGCGCCAGCAGCGGACAGGGGAGCGGAAACACCATATATTTT.

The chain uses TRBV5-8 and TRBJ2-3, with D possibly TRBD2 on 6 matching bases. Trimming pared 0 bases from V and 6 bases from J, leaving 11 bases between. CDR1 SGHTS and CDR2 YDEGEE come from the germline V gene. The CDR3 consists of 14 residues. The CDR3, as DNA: TGTGCCAGCAGCTTGGGCGGGGTTGGGGATACGCAGTATTTT. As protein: CASSLGGVGDTQYF.

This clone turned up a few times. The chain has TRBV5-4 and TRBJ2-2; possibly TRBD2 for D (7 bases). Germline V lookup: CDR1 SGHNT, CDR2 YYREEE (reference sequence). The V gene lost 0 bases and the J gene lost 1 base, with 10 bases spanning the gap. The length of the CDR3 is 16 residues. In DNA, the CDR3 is TGTGCCAGCAGCTTGGAGGGGGGGATGAACACCGGGGAGCTGTTTTTT. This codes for CASSLEGGMNTGELFF.

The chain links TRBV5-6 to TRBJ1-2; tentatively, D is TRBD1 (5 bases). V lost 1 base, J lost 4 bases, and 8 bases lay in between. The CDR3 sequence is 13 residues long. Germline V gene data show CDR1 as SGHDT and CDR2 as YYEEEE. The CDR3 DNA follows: TGTGCCAGCAGCTTGCCGACAGTCTATGGCTACACCTTC. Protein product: CASSLPTVYGYTF. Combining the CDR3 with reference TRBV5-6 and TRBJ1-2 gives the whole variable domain DAGVTQSPTHLIKTRGQQVTLRCSPKSGHDTVSWYQQALGQGPQFIFQYYEEEERQRGNFPDRFSGHQFPNYSSELNVNALLLGDSALYLCASSLPTVYGYTFGSGTRLTVV.

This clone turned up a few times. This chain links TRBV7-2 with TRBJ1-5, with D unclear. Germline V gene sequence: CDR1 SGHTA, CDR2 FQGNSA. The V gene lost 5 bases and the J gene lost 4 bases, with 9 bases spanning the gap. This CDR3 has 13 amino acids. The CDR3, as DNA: TGTGCCAGCAGCGTTCCGGGGAATCAGCCCCAGCATTTT. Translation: CASSVPGNQPQHF. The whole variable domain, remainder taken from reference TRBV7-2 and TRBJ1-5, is GAGVSQSPSNKVTEKGKDVELRCDPISGHTALYWYRQSLGQGLEFLIYFQGNSAPDKSGLPSDRFSAERTGGSVSTLTIQRTQQEDSAVYLCASSVPGNQPQHFGDGTRLSIL.

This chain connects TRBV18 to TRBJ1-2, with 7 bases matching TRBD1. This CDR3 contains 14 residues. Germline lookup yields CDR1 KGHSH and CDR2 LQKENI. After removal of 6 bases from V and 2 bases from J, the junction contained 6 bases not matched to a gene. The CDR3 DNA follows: TGTGCCAGCTCGCGGGACAGCGTGAACTATGGCTACACCTTC. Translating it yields CASSRDSVNYGYTF.

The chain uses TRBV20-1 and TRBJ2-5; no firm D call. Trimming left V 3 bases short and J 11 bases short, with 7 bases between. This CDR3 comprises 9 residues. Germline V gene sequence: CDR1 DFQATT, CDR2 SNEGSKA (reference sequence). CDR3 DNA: TGCAGTGCTAGCACCCAGCAGTACTTC. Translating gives CSASTQQYF.

The CDR3, as DNA: TGTGCCAGCAGCCTACAGAACTCGAACACTGAAGCTTTCTTT. Translating it yields CASSLQNSNTEAFF. The V and J genes are TRBV9 and TRBJ1-1, with D uncertain. With 4 bases removed from V and 1 base from J, the gap between germline ends came to 11 bases. The CDR3 contains 14 residues. Germline CDR1 SGDLS, CDR2 YYNGEE. The full variable domain, its missing parts supplied by reference TRBV9 and TRBJ1-1, is DSGVTQTPKHLITATGQRVTLRCSPRSGDLSVYWYQQSLDQGLQFLIQYYNGEERAKGNILERFSAQQFPDLHSELNLSSLELGDSALYFCASSLQNSNTEAFFGQGTRLTVV.

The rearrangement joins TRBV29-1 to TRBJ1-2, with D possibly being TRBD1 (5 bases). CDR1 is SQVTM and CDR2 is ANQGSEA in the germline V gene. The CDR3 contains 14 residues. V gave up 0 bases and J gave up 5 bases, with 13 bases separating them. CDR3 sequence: CSVEDRADNYGYTF. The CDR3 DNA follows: TGCAGCGTTGAAGATCGGGCGGACAATTATGGCTACACCTTC.

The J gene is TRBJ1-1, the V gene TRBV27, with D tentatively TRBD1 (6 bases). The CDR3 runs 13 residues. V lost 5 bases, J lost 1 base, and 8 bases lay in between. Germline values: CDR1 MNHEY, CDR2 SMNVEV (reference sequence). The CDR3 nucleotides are TGTGCCAGCAGTCGGACAGCGAACACTGAAGCTTTCTTT. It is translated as CASSRTANTEAFF.

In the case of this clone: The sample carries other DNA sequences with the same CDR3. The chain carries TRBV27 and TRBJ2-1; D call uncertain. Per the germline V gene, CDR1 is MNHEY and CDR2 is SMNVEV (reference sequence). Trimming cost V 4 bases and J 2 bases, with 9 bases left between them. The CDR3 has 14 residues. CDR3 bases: TGTGCCAGCAGTTCAGAGGCAGCCTACAATGAGCAGTTCTTC. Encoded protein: CASSSEAAYNEQFF.

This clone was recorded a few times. This CDR3 reads CAWTLGLTYNEQFF. CDR3 in DNA: TGTGCCTGGACATTGGGACTTACCTACAATGAGCAGTTCTTC. J is TRBJ2-1 and V is TRBV30, with D perhaps TRBD2 (6 bases). Germline loops: CDR1 GTSNPN, CDR2 SVGIG (reference sequence). The V end was cut by 4 bases, the J end by 2 bases, with 12 bases between. The CDR3 contains 14 residues.

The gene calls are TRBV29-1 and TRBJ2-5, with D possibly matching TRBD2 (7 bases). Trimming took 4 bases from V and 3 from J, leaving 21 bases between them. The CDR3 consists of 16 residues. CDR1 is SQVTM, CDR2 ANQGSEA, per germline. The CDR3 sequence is CSVVKWDGGPEETQYF. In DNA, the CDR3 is TGCAGCGTTGTGAAGTGGGACGGGGGGCCCGAAGAGACCCAGTACTTC.

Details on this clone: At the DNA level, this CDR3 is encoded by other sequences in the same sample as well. For the CDR3, the DNA is TGTGCCAGCAGCCTCGACAGTTATGGCTACACCTTC. Its protein product is CASSLDSYGYTF. The rearrangement uses TRBV2 and TRBJ1-2, with D tentatively TRBD1 (5 bases). V gave up 6 bases and J gave up 5 bases, with 10 bases separating them. The CDR3 loop spans 12 amino acids. In germline, CDR1 is SNHLY, CDR2 FYNNEI.

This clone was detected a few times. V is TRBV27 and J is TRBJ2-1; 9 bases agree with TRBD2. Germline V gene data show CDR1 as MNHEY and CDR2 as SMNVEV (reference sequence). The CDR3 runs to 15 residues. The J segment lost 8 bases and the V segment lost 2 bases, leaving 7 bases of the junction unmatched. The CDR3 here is CASSLKASGTDEQFF. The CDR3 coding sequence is TGTGCCAGCAGTTTAAAGGCTAGCGGGACGGATGAGCAGTTCTTC.

CDR3 sequence: CASSEPGQGPYGYTF. The CDR3 nucleotides read TGTGCCAGCAGTGAACCGGGACAGGGGCCATATGGCTACACCTTC. The chain recombines TRBV6-1 with TRBJ1-2; 10 positions match TRBD1. The CDR3 runs to 15 residues. The ends lost 2 bases at V and 5 bases at J; junction bases unmatched: 5. Germline CDR1 MNHNS, CDR2 SASEGT.

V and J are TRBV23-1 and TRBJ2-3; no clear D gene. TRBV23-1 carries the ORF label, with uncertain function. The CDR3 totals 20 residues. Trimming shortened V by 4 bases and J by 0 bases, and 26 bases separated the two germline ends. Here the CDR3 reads CASSLKLGLRAVSSTDTQYF. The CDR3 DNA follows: TGCGCCAGCAGTCTCAAATTGGGCCTTCGAGCCGTCTCTAGCACAGATACGCAGTATTTT.

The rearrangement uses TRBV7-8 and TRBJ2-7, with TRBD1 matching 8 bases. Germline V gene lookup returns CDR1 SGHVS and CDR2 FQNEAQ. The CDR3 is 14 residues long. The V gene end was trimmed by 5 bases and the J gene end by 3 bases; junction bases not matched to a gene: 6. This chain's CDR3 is CASSPTGTGYEQYF. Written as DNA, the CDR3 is TGTGCCAGCAGCCCAACTGGGACAGGCTACGAGCAGTACTTC. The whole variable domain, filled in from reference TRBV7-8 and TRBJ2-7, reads GAGVSQSPRYKVAKRGQDVALRCDPISGHVSLFWYQQALGQGPEFLTYFQNEAQLDKSGLPSDRFFAERPEGSVSTLKIQRTQQEDSAVYLCASSPTGTGYEQYFGPGTRLTVT.

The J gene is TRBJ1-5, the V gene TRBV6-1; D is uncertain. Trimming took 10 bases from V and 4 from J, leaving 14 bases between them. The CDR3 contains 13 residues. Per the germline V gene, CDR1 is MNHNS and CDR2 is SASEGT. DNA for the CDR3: TGTGCCATAGACAAGTCGGGGAATCAGCCCCAGCATTTT. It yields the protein CAIDKSGNQPQHF.

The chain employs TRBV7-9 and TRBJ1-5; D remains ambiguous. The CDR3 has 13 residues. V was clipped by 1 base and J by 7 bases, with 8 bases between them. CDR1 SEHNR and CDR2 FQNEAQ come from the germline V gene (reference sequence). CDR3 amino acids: CASSLGQRQPQHF. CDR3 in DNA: TGTGCCAGCAGCTTAGGTCAGAGGCAGCCCCAGCATTTT.

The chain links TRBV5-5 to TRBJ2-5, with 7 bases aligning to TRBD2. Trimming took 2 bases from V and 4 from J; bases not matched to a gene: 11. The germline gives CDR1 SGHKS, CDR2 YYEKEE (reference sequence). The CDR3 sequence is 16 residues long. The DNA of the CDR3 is TGTGCCAGCAGCTTAGGTTCAGCGGGGAAGGGAGAGACCCAGTACTTC. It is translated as CASSLGSAGKGETQYF.

The CDR3 nucleotides read TGCAGCGCGGTCGCGGGAGGGCCGAGCAATGAGCAGTTCTTC. Encoded protein: CSAVAGGPSNEQFF. V gene TRBV29-1 combines with J gene TRBJ2-1, with TRBD2 identical over 9 bases. Germline V gene sequence: CDR1 SQVTM, CDR2 ANQGSEA. CDR3 size: 14 residues. V trimming: 7 bases; J trimming: 6 bases; junction bases outside the gene matches: 10.